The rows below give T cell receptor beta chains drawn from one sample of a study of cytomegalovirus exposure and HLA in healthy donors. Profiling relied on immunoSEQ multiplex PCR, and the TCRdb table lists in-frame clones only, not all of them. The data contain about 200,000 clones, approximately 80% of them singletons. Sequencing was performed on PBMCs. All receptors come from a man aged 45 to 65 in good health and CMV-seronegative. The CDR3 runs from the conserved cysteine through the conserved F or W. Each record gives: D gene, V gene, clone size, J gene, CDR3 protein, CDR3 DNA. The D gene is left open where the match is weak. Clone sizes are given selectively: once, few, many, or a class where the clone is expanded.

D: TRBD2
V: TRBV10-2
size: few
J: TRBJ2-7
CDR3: CASSESIASGSYEQYF
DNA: TGCGCCAGCAGTGAGTCGATCGCTAGCGGGTCCTACGAGCAGTACTTC

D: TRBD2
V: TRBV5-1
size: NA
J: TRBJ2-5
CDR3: CASSYRTSGQETQYF
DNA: TGCGCCAGCAGTTATAGGACTAGCGGGCAAGAGACCCAGTACTTC

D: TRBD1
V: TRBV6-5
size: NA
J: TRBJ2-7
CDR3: CASSYQRTGGYEQYF
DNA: TGTGCCAGCAGTTACCAGAGGACAGGGGGCTACGAGCAGTACTTC

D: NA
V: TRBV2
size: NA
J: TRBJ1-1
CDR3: CASVEALNPNTEAFF
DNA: TGTGCCAGCGTTGAGGCCCTCAACCCGAACACTGAAGCTTTCTTT

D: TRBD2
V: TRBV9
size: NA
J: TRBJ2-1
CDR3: CASSGGGSGRAGGEQFF
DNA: TGTGCCAGCAGCGGAGGGGGAAGCGGGAGGGCCGGCGGTGAGCAGTTCTTC

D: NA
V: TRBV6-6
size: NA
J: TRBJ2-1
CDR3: CASSYEAYEQFF
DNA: TGTGCCAGCAGTTACGAGGCCTATGAGCAGTTCTTC

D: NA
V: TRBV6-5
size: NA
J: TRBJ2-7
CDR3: CASRLSVRGPYEQYF
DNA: TGTGCCAGCAGGTTGAGCGTTCGAGGGCCCTACGAGCAGTACTTC

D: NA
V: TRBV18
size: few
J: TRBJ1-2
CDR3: CASSPQGGIDGYTF
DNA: TGTGCCAGCTCACCTCAAGGGGGAATAGATGGCTACACCTTC

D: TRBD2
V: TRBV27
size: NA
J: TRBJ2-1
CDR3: CASSPGASGHNEQFF
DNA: TGTGCCAGCAGTCCCGGGGCTAGCGGGCACAATGAGCAGTTCTTC

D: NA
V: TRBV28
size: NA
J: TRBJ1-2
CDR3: CASTQGRFYGYTF
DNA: TGTGCCAGCACCCAGGGGCGATTCTATGGCTACACCTTC

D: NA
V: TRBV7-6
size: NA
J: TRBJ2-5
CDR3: CASSFQREETQYF
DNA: TGTGCCAGCAGCTTTCAGCGGGAAGAGACCCAGTACTTC

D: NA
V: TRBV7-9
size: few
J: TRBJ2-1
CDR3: CASSLGGGAYNEQFF
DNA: TGTGCCAGCAGTTTGGGGGGAGGAGCCTACAATGAGCAGTTCTTC

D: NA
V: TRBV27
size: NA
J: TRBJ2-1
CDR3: CASSPGQWEQFF
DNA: TGTGCCAGCAGTCCCGGACAGTGGGAGCAGTTCTTC

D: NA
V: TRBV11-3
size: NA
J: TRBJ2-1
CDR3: CASSLVSGEQFF
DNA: TGTGCCAGCAGCTTAGTAAGCGGTGAGCAGTTCTTC

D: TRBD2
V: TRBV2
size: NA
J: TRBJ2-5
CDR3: CASRESLTSGRDQYF
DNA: TGTGCCAGCAGGGAATCCCTTACTAGCGGGAGGGACCAGTACTTC

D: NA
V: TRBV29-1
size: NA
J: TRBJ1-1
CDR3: CSVGRVAGVEAFF
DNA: TGCAGCGTGGGTCGGGTCGCGGGAGTGGAAGCTTTCTTT

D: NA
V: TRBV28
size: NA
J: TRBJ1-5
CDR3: CASSLHPTSGYSNQPQHF
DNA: TGTGCCAGCAGTCTCCACCCTACTTCAGGGTATTCCAATCAGCCCCAGCATTTT

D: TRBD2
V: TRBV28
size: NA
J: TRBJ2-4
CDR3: CASSLGTSGRRDIQYF
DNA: TGTGCCAGCAGCCTCGGGACTAGCGGGAGACGGGACATTCAGTACTTC

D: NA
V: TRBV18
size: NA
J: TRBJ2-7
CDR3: CASSQKLVPYEQYF
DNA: TGTGCCAGCTCACAAAAATTAGTCCCTTACGAGCAGTACTTC

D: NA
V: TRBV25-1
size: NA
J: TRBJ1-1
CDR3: CASSELGRALVTEAFF
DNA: TGTGCCAGCAGTGAATTGGGCAGGGCTCTGGTCACTGAAGCTTTCTTT

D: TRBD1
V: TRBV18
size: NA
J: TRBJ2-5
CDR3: CASSSDRGQETQYF
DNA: TGTGCCAGCTCAAGCGACAGGGGGCAAGAGACCCAGTACTTC

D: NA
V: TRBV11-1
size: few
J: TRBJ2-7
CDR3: CASSVVPGLRIYEQYF
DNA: TGTGCCAGCAGCGTCGTACCGGGACTCAGGATCTACGAGCAGTACTTC

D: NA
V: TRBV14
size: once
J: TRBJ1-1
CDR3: CASSQREFLAEAFF
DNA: TGTGCCAGCAGCCAGCGAGAGTTTCTGGCTGAAGCTTTCTTT

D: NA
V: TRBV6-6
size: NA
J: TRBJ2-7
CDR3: CASSYDSSYEQYF
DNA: TGTGCCAGCAGTTATGATAGTTCCTACGAGCAGTACTTC

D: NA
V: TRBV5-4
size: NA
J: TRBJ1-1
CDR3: CASSLIQTVTEAFF
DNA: TGTGCCAGCAGCTTGATACAGACAGTCACTGAAGCTTTCTTT

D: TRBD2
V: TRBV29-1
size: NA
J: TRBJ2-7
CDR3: CSAALSTSGRPYEQYF
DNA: TGTAGCGCTGCCCTATCGACTAGCGGGAGGCCCTACGAGCAGTACTTC

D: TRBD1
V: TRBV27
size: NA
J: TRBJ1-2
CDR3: CASSSTKTGGSSGYTF
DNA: TGTGCCAGCAGTTCAACAAAGACAGGGGGCTCGTCTGGCTACACCTTC

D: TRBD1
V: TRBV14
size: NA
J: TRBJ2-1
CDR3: CASSQPGGSYNEQFF
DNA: TGTGCCAGCAGTCAACCAGGGGGTTCCTACAATGAGCAGTTCTTC

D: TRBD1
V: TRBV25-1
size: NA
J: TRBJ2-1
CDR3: CASSAVEGTGAWNEQFF
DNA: TGTGCCAGCAGTGCCGTGGAGGGGACAGGAGCCTGGAATGAGCAGTTCTTC

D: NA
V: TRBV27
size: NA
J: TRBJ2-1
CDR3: CASRSPLPGGSGPYNEQFF
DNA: TGTGCCAGCAGATCTCCCCTTCCCGGGGGTAGCGGACCCTACAATGAGCAGTTCTTC

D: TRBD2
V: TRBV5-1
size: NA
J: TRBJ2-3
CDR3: CASSSLAGNTDTQYF
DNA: TGCGCCAGCAGCTCCTTAGCGGGGAACACAGATACGCAGTATTTT

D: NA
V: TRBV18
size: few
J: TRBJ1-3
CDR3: CASSLSTEPYSGNTIYF
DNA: TGTGCCAGCTCACTGTCGACAGAACCCTACTCTGGAAACACCATATATTTT

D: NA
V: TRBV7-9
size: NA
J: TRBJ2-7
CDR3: CASSSLYEQYF
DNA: TGTGCCAGCAGCAGCCTCTACGAGCAGTACTTC

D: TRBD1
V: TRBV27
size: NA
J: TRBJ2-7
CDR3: CASSPTGQTYEQYF
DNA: TGTGCCAGCAGTCCGACGGGACAGACCTACGAGCAGTACTTC

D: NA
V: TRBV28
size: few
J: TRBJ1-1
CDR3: CASSLGYTEAFF
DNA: TGTGCCAGCAGTTTAGGCTACACTGAAGCTTTCTTT

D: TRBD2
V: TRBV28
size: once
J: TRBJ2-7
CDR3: CASSFTSGTQYF
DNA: TGTGCCAGCAGCTTTACTAGCGGTACGCAGTACTTC

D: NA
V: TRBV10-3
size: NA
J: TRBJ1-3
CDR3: CAISVGSGNTIYF
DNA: TGTGCCATCAGTGTCGGCTCTGGAAACACCATATATTTT

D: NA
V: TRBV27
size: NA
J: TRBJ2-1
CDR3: CASSLESSYNEQFF
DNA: TGTGCCAGCAGTTTAGAGAGCTCCTACAATGAGCAGTTCTTC

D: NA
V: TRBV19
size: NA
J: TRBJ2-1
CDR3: CASSIAGTNEQFF
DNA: TGTGCCAGTAGTATTGCCGGGACTAATGAGCAGTTCTTC

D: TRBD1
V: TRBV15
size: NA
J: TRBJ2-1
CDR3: CATSISGTGSPYNEQFF
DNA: TGTGCCACCAGCATCTCCGGGACAGGGTCCCCCTACAATGAGCAGTTCTTC

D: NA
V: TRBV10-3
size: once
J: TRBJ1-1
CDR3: CAISVTTSAEAFF
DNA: TGTGCCATCAGTGTCACGACATCGGCTGAAGCTTTCTTT

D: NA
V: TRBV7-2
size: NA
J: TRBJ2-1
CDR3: CASSLDTTVSYNEQFF
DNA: TGTGCCAGCAGCTTAGATACGACAGTTTCCTACAATGAGCAGTTCTTC